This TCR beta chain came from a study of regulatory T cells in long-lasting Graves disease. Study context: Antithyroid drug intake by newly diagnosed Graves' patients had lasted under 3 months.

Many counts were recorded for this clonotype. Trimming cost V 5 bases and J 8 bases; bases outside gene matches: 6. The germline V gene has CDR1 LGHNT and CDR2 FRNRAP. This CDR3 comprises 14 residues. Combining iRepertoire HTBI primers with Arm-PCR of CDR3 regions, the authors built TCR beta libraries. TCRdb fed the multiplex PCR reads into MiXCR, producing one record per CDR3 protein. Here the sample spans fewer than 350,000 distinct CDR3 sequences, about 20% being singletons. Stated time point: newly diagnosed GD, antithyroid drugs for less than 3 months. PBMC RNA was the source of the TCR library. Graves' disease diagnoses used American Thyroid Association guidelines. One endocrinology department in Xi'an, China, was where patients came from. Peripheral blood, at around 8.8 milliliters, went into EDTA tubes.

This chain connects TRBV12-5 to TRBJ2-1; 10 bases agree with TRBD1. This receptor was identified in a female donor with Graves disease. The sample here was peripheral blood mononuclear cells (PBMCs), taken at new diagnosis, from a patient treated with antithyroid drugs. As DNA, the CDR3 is TGTGCTAGTGGTAGGGGACAGGGGAACGATGAGCAGTTCTTC. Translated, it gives CASGRGQGNDEQFF.